This TCR beta chain appears in the sequencing data of a study of blood T cell repertoires in COVID-19. About the study: Researchers got acute and convalescent COVID-19 samples from the United States, Italy and Spain. T cells, B-cell-depleted T cells, or PBMCs provided the cDNA or gDNA that served as material.

With V trimmed by 6 bases and J by 2 bases, 8 bases remained unmatched. The germline CDR1 and CDR2 sequences are SGHTA and FQGTGA. CDR3 length equals 15 residues. Methods used by the authors: Counts of nucleated cells, estimated from reference gene primer amplification, were obtained. The protocol was immunoSEQ multiplex PCR, while the TCRdb copy is restricted to in-frame clones and leaves out a portion. V and J calls plus clone size are reproduced from that table; the DNA served to infer D and trimming. The profile shows roughly 160,000 clones, less than 90% of them singletons. The chain employs TRBV7-3 and TRBJ2-5; TRBD2 aligns across 8 bases. This TCR was sampled from a man in his sixties with acute or convalescent COVID-19. The sequencing input was peripheral blood. Written as DNA, the CDR3 is TGTGCCAGCAGGTCCAGCGGGAGAGTACAAGAGACCCAGTACTTC. It specifies CASRSSGRVQETQYF.